The TCR beta chain described here comes from a study of radiotherapy plus CTLA-4 blockade in lung cancer. The data were produced by immunoSEQ multiplex PCR, yet TCRdb's version contains in-frame clones alone and is incomplete. The table includes fewer than 35,000 clones, roughly 70% detected once. Sequencing used peripheral blood, obtained from a patient treated with radiotherapy plus ipilimumab. This sequence was found in a human donor with non-small cell lung cancer that progressed on radiotherapy plus ipilimumab.

The CDR3 loop is CASSQVSRGRKETQYF. CDR3 DNA: TGTGCCAGCAGCCAGGTGTCCAGGGGGAGAAAAGAGACCCAGTACTTC. The rearrangement joins TRBV14 to TRBJ2-5; 7 nucleotides match TRBD1. This CDR3 has 16 residues. CDR1 is SGHDN and CDR2 is FVKESK in the germline V gene. The V and J ends lost 3 bases and 3 bases, in that order; junction bases with no gene match: 10.